The source of this T cell receptor beta chain is a study of CD8+ T cells in alopecia areata. The overall study: Treated patients were given oral tofacitinib, which was dosed at 5 to 10 mg twice daily.

The treatment: oral pan-JAK inhibitor, 5-10 mg twice daily. Sampling of alopecia areata patients yielded lesional scalp punch biopsies as well as peripheral blood. This clone was found a few times. Its antigen is not identified. After isolation, RNA underwent reverse transcription to generate cDNA as the sequencing template. TCRdb's copy holds only in-frame clones and misses some; the assay was immunoSEQ multiplex PCR. The sample has about 200,000 clones, 50% to 60% seen once. General study findings and limits: More clonal than normal scalp was lesional scalp, particularly alopecia totalis/universalis. Among the top 100, expanded CD8+ clones were significantly decreased by tofacitinib, as was scalp clonality.

Trimming cost V 6 bases and J 6 bases, with 16 bases left between them. Germline values: CDR1 SNHLY, CDR2 FYNNEI. There are 14 residues in the CDR3. The receptor's source is a human donor with alopecia areata. This chain connects TRBV2 to TRBJ2-3; no clear D gene. The starting material was CD4+ T cells sorted from blood, obtained at week 4, from a patient treated with tofacitinib. The CDR3 nucleotides are TGTGCCAGCAGCCTCTCTCTAACAGTTGATACGCAGTATTTT. Translating it yields CASSLSLTVDTQYF.